The rows below give T cell receptor beta chains drawn from one sample of a study of cytomegalovirus exposure and HLA in healthy donors. The data were produced by immunoSEQ multiplex PCR, yet TCRdb's version contains in-frame clones alone and is incomplete. The table lists approximately 190,000 clones, 75% to 85% of them singletons, with 13% to 15% in the top ten. Specimen: PBMCs. All receptors come from a woman aged 25 to 39 in good health and CMV-seropositive. The CDR3 runs from the conserved cysteine through the conserved F or W.

j_call v_call cdr3_aa
TRBJ2-5 TRBV25-1 CASSESGESEETQYF
TRBJ2-5 TRBV7-3 CASSLSAGLSETQYF
TRBJ1-4 TRBV9 CASSVGTGVEKLFF
TRBJ2-3 TRBV4-1 CASSQGPGLAGSTDTQYF
TRBJ1-3 TRBV28 CASSLRRGLGNTIYF
TRBJ2-1 TRBV7-3 CASSPQQVCEQFF
TRBJ2-4 TRBV15 CATSRAHPRSKNIQYF
TRBJ2-1 TRBV13 CASSHAHTTYNEQFF
TRBJ2-6 TRBV5-4 CASSPTGGSGANVLTF
TRBJ2-7 TRBV6-1 CATLRDSYEQYF
TRBJ2-3 TRBV5-1 CASSLRTGGSDTQYF
TRBJ2-3 TRBV7-9 CSSSSLRAGLISTDTQYF
TRBJ2-1 TRBV27 CASSLTSGVGYNEQFF
TRBJ2-7 TRBV6-1 CTSRDRTASYEQYF
NA TRBV6-1 CASSESVGGYEQYF
TRBJ2-2 TRBV9 CASSADTGELFF
TRBJ1-1 TRBV10-3 CAIHSGGGWNTEAFF